This TCR beta chain appears in the sequencing data of a study of T cells in Graves' hyperthyroidism and ophthalmopathy. The V gene lost 4 bases and the J gene lost 0 bases, with 12 bases spanning the gap. The length of the CDR3 is 14 residues. Germline V gene lookup returns CDR1 DFQATT and CDR2 SNEGSKA (reference sequence). This clonotype has more than one count but fewer than ten. RNA transcripts gave rise to amplified TCR beta CDR3 regions. During a first-round RT-PCR of the TCR CDR3, the HTBI primer set was used. TCRdb reprocessed the multiplex PCR reads via MiXCR and lists one record per CDR3 protein. The table shows over 400,000 distinct CDR3 sequences, with approximately 15% occurring only once. Ophthalmopathy in the patients scored at least 3 on Clinical Activity Score and at least 4 on NOSPECS grade, lasting under 3 months.

Sequencing was carried out using blood. The rearrangement joins TRBV20-1 to TRBJ1-1; maybe TRBD1 (6 bases). This TCR came from a young man with Graves' ophthalmopathy. CDR3 residues: CSAKIGQMNTEAFF. The CDR3 region has the DNA TGCAGTGCTAAAATTGGACAGATGAACACTGAAGCTTTCTTT.